This TCR beta chain was recorded in a study of identical twins. Points from the study as a whole: Partial confounding of zero-insertion analyses by invariant MAIT and iNKT cells was possible. The same donors were not followed; conclusions instead depended on cross-sectional statistical analysis.

TCRdb recomputed calls from the 5' RACE reads with MiXCR, one row per CDR3 protein. Of under 900,000 distinct CDR3 sequences listed, roughly 20% are singletons. CDR3 length equals 15 residues. V lost 6 bases and J lost 5; bases outside the gene matches: 9. For this clonotype: Its specificity is not known.

The same data also went into a second study, on T cells expressing NK-cell markers.

This TCR was recovered from a woman between 18 and 30 years old in good health. The sample comprised PBMCs. This chain links TRBV12-3 or TRBV12-4 with TRBJ2-5; TRBD2 agrees at 10 bases. DNA for the CDR3: TGTGCCAGCAGGGGCTCTAGCGGGAGTTGGGAGACCCAGTACTTC. It codes for CASRGSSGSWETQYF.